This T cell receptor (beta chain) is drawn from a study of blood T cell repertoires in COVID-19. Study-wide background: Samples representing acute and convalescent COVID-19 were sourced from the United States, Italy and Spain.

Trimming left V 6 bases short and J 3 bases short, with 22 bases between. Germline V gene sequence: CDR1 SGHVS, CDR2 FNYEAQ. The CDR3 runs to 17 residues. Seattle patients were enrolled while actively infected and followed longitudinally. Method: immunoSEQ multiplex PCR; TCRdb's copy keeps in-frame clones and lacks some. The sample consists of roughly 100,000 clones, 87% of them appearing once. The sample was peripheral blood. The rearrangement uses TRBV7-6 and TRBJ2-3; D perhaps matches TRBD1 (6 bases). The sequence was obtained from a woman aged 45-65 years with COVID-19, enrolled during active disease. The CDR3 sequence: CASSLEQGLFGTDTQYF. For the CDR3, the DNA is TGTGCCAGCAGTCTCGAACAGGGTTTGTTTGGGACAGATACGCAGTATTTT. Together with reference TRBV7-6 and TRBJ2-3, the CDR3 gives the full variable domain: GAGVSQSPRYKVTKRGQDVALRCDPISGHVSLYWYRQALGQGPEFLTYFNYEAQQDKSGLPNDRFSAERPEGSISTLTIQRTEQRDSAMYRCASSLEQGLFGTDTQYFGPGTRLTVL.